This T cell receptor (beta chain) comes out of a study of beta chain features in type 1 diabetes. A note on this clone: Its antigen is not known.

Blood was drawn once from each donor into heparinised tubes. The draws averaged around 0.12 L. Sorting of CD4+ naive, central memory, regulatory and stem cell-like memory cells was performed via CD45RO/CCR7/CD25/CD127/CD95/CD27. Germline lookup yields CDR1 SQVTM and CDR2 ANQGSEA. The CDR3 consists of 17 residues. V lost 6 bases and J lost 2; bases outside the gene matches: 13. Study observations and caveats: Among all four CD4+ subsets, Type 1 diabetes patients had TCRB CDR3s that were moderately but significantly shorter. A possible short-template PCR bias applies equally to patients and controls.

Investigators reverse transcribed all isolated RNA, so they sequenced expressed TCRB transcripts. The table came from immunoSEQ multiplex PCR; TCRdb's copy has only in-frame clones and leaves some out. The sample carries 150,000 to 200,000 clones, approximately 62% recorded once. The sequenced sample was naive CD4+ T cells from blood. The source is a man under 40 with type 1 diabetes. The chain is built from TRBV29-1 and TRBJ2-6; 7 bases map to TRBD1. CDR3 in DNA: TGCAGCGTCGTTATAGGACAGGTTGAGGCTGGGGCCAACGTCCTGACTTTC. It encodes CSVVIGQVEAGANVLTF.